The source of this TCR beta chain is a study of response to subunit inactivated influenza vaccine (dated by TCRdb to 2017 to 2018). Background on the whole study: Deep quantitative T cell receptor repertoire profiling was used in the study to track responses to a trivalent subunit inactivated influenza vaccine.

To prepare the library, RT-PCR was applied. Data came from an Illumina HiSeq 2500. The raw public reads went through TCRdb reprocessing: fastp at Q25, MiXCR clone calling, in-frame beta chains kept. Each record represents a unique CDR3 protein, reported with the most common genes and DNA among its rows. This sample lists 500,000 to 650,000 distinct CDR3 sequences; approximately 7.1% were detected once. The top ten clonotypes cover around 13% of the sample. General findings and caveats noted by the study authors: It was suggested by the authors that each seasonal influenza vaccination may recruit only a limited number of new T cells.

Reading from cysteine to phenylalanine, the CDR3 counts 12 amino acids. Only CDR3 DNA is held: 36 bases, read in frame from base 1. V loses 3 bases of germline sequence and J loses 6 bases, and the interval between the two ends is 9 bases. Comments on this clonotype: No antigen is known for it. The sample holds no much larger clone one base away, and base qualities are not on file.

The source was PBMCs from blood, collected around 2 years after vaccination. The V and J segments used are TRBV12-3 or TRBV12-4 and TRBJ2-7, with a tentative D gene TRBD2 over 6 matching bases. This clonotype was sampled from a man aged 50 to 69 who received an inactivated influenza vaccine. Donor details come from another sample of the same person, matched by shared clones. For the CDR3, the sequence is CASSFGRGEQYF. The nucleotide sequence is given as TGTGCCAGCAGTTTCGGGAGAGGCGAGCAGTACTTC.